The rows below give T cell receptor beta chains drawn from one sample of a study of T cell repertoires in cytomegalovirus infection. TCRdb re-analysed the reads in MiXCR, keeping a single row per CDR3 protein. The sample lists some 700,000 distinct CDR3 sequences, 30% to 40% occurring once. Their recognized antigens are unknown. The material sequenced was cultured PBMCs, taken from culture after CMV antigen stimulation. All receptors come from a human donor in good health (CMV status not recorded). Some clones in this sample may be carry-over from other donors' samples. CDR3s include the opening cysteine and the closing phenylalanine or tryptophan. D genes are given only for firm matches. The size field is filled for only some rows; it gives once, few, many or a size class.

>15|TRBJ2-5|-|TRBV27|-
TGTGCCAGCAGCCTCCGGGACCCCGGACAAGAGACCCAGTACTTC
CASSLRDPGQETQYF
>14|TRBJ2-3|-|TRBV7-2|-
TGTGCCAGCAGCCTGGACTTACCGGAGGTGGCGCAGTATTTT
CASSLDLPEVAQYF
>14|TRBJ2-1|-|TRBV20-1|few
TGCAGTGCTAGAGATCATCCGGCCCTCAATGAGCAGTTCTTC
CSARDHPALNEQFF
>13|TRBJ1-1|-|TRBV5-6|-
TGTGCCAGCAACCGGATCGACCTTTTGGAAGCTTTCTTT
CASNRIDLLEAFF
>18|TRBJ1-1|TRBD1|TRBV7-8|many
TGTGCCAGCAGCTTATATCTTAGTCAGGGGGCTAAGGACACTGAAGCTTTCTTT
CASSLYLSQGAKDTEAFF
>15|TRBJ2-2|TRBD1|TRBV7-8|many
TGTGCCAGCAGCTTACGGACAGGGGGCACCGGGGAGCTGTTTTTT
CASSLRTGGTGELFF
>16|TRBJ2-1|-|TRBV7-2|many
TGTGCCAGCAGCTTAGGGTCCGTTATCTCCTACAATGAGCAGTTCTTC
CASSLGSVISYNEQFF
>16|TRBJ1-6|TRBD1|TRBV20-1|few
TGCAGTGCTAGTGGACAGGGAGTCTCCTATAATTCACCCCTCCACTTT
CSASGQGVSYNSPLHF
>15|TRBJ2-5|TRBD2|TRBV5-5|-
TGTGCCAGCAGTTGGACTAGCGGCATACAAGAGACCCAGTACTTC
CASSWTSGIQETQYF
>16|TRBJ1-4|TRBD1|TRBV20-1|-
TGCAGTGCGCCGGGACAGGGGGCGCGGGCTAATGAAAAACTGTTTTTT
CSAPGQGARANEKLFF
>15|TRBJ1-1|TRBD1|TRBV28|-
TGTGCCAGCAGGTGGTTAGGACAGGGTGACACTGAAGCTTTCTTT
CASRWLGQGDTEAFF
>15|TRBJ2-2|TRBD1|TRBV12-3/TRBV12-4|few
TGTGCCAGCAGTACGGACAGGGTGGACACCGGGGAGCTGTTTTTT
CASSTDRVDTGELFF
>15|TRBJ1-5|-|TRBV2|-
TGTGCCAGCAGTGAACCCGGGGATGGCAATCAGCCCCAGCATTTT
CASSEPGDGNQPQHF
>17|TRBJ2-1|-|TRBV11-2|-
TGTGCCAGCAGCTTAGTCCGCAGGGTATTGACCTACAATGAGCAGTTCTTC
CASSLVRRVLTYNEQFF
>13|TRBJ2-7|-|TRBV7-2|few
TGTGCCAGCAGCCTCACCCTCGTCTACGAGCAGTACTTC
CASSLTLVYEQYF
>14|TRBJ2-7|-|TRBV5-4|-
TGTGCCAGCAGACTACAGGGACGGGGTGACGAGCAGTACTTC
CASRLQGRGDEQYF
>19|TRBJ2-2|TRBD1|TRBV6-1|few
TGTGCCAGCAGTCCATTACCGGGACAGCAAGACTGGAACACCGGGGAGCTGTTTTTT
CASSPLPGQQDWNTGELFF
>14|TRBJ1-5|-|TRBV6-6|-
TGTGCCAGCAAAGCCGGGACTACTTATCAGCCCCAGCATTTT
CASKAGTTYQPQHF
>8|TRBJ1-2|-|TRBV20-1|-
TGCAGTGGCGATGGCTACACCTTC
CSGDGYTF
>18|TRBJ2-2|TRBD1|TRBV6-2/TRBV6-3|-
TGTGCCAGCAGTGACGGACAAGGACAGGGTGGTAACACCGGGGAGCTGTTTTTT
CASSDGQGQGGNTGELFF
>14|TRBJ1-5|TRBD1|TRBV28|-
TGTGCCAGCAGTCCAGCAGACAGGGTTCAGCCCCAGCATTTT
CASSPADRVQPQHF
>15|TRBJ1-4|TRBD1|TRBV28|-
TGTGCCAGCAGTTCGGCCAGGGGGCCTAATGAAAAACTGTTTTTT
CASSSARGPNEKLFF
>16|TRBJ2-2|-|TRBV7-2|few
TGTGCCAGCAGCATTGCTAGCGTTGCGAACACCGGGGAGCTGTTTTTT
CASSIASVANTGELFF
>15|TRBJ2-3|-|TRBV5-1|-
TGCGCCAGCAGCTTGCGGACCACTCGGGCCGATACGCAGTATTTT
CASSLRTTRADTQYF
>14|TRBJ1-2|-|TRBV4-1|many
TGCGCCAGCAGCCAAGTGAACAGGGTGGGTGGCTACACCTTC
CASSQVNRVGGYTF
>14|TRBJ2-5|-|TRBV24-1|-
TGTGCCACCAGTGATTACCGGGACATAGAGACCCAGTACTTC
CATSDYRDIETQYF
>18|TRBJ2-1|-|TRBV7-6|-
TGTGCCAGCAGCTTACGGGCGGCCGCTCAGCTTTTAAGCAATGAGCAGTTCTTC
CASSLRAAAQLLSNEQFF
>14|TRBJ1-5|-|TRBV7-2|-
TGTGCCAGCAGCTTAATGGGGTTCAATCAGCCCCAGCATTTT
CASSLMGFNQPQHF
>14|TRBJ1-5|TRBD1|TRBV20-1|-
TGCAGTGCCCTGGGACAGGGGGCGGATCAGCCCCAGCATTTT
CSALGQGADQPQHF
>12|TRBJ2-5|-|TRBV28|few
TGTGCCAGCAGGGGGGTTCCAGAGACCCAGTACTTC
CASRGVPETQYF
>19|TRBJ2-3|TRBD2|TRBV6-2/TRBV6-3|-
TGTGCCAGCAGTTACCCCACCCAGACTAGCGGGATAATCACAGATACGCAGTATTTT
CASSYPTQTSGIITDTQYF
>14|TRBJ2-3|TRBD1|TRBV6-6|-
TGTGCCAGCAGCAACAGGGGGTTCCCAGATACGCAGTATTTT
CASSNRGFPDTQYF
>13|TRBJ1-1|-|TRBV11-2|many
TGTGCCAGCAGCCGGGGACGTCCGAATGAAGCTTTCTTT
CASSRGRPNEAFF
>15|TRBJ2-7|-|TRBV28|-
TGTGCCGGCAGTAAGTGGGCCCCCCGGGGCCACGAGCAGTACTTC
CAGSKWAPRGHEQYF
>16|TRBJ1-5|-|TRBV4-3|-
TGCGCCAGCAGCCAACCTGATCGGGATACTCATCAGCCCCAGCATTTT
CASSQPDRDTHQPQHF
>16|TRBJ2-5|TRBD2|TRBV7-2|many
TGTGCCAGCAGCTTAGGAGGGACTAGCGGGGGGAGGACCCAGTACTTC
CASSLGGTSGGRTQYF
>14|TRBJ1-4|-|TRBV2|few
TGTGCCAGCGGGAGACAGACCCAGAATGAAAAACTGTTTTTT
CASGRQTQNEKLFF
>14|TRBJ2-5|-|TRBV11-1|-
TGTGCCAGCAGCTTAGCTCTGCTACAAGAGACCCAGTACTTC
CASSLALLQETQYF
>16|TRBJ2-7|-|TRBV4-1|few
TGCGCCAGCAGCCAAGACCCCAGCCCAGGGTCCTACGAGCAGTACTTC
CASSQDPSPGSYEQYF
>15|TRBJ2-5|TRBD2|TRBV18|-
TGTGCCAGCTCACCAGGCAGCGGGGGTCAAGAGACCCAGTACTTC
CASSPGSGGQETQYF
>14|TRBJ2-1|-|TRBV19|few
TGTGCCACCGCCGGAGGGGGCCTGGACAATGAGCAGTTCTTC
CATAGGGLDNEQFF
>15|TRBJ2-1|-|TRBV6-5|-
TGTGCCAGCAGTTACTCGGGACCCAGGGGCGGTGAGCAGTTCTTC
CASSYSGPRGGEQFF
>14|TRBJ1-6|TRBD1|TRBV7-6|few
TGTGCCAGCAGCTTACAGGGGGCTCGTTCACCCCTCCACTTT
CASSLQGARSPLHF
>14|TRBJ2-1|-|TRBV2|-
TGTGCCAGCACCCGAAGCTGGGGGAACAATGAGCAGTTCTTC
CASTRSWGNNEQFF
>14|TRBJ2-7|TRBD1|TRBV19|few
TGTGCCAGTGCGCCGGGACAGGGTCCTAACGAGCAGTACTTC
CASAPGQGPNEQYF